The TCR beta chain under discussion was sequenced for a study of human T cells and chemical hapten exposure. Whole-study context: Patch tests applied 0.01% DPC to the upper back and were scored after 6 days. Patients, a majority of them female, were diagnosed with alopecia areata, totalis or universalis. Study-level results: Compared to controls, expanded TCRs made significantly more large clusters of similar CDR3s. Once DPC sensitization occurred, TCRs above 1 in 1000 frequency showed no change.

Unmatched junction bases numbered 5, after V lost 0 bases and J lost 4 bases. The CDR3 extends over 16 amino acids. The germline CDR1 and CDR2 sequences are SGHAT and FQNNGV. In its sample, this clonotype was seen a few times. The antigen remains unidentified. Documented time point: pre-sensitization, week 0. This sample's treatment: therapeutic diphenylcyclopropenone sensitization with weekly scalp DPC. TCRdb fed the RACE reads into MiXCR, producing one record per CDR3 protein. The sample lists roughly 100,000 distinct CDR3 sequences; around 9.5% were seen once. This chain connects TRBV11-2 to TRBJ2-1, with TRBD2 matching over 8 bases. The sample consisted of whole blood, taken in connection with sensitization to the hapten diphenylcyclopropenone (DPC). This TCR was sampled from a woman aged 40 to 50 with alopecia areata. Some clones in this sample may be carry-over from other donors' samples. The chain's CDR3 is CASSLEVRGAYNEQFF. CDR3 sequence (DNA): TGTGCCAGCAGCTTAGAAGTGCGGGGGGCTTACAATGAGCAGTTCTTC.